One T cell receptor beta chain is described in this entry. The record originates from a study of PD-1 blockade in mismatch repair-deficient tumors. TCRdb's table, derived via immunoSEQ multiplex PCR, lists solely in-frame clones and lacks some. Here the sample spans some 97,000 clones, 82% being singletons. V was trimmed by 4 bases and J by 8 bases, leaving 9 bases between them. The CDR3 totals 11 residues. CDR1 and CDR2 (germline): DFQATT, SNEGSKA (reference sequence). The J gene is TRBJ2-1, the V gene TRBV20-1; D remains unclear. Sample: peripheral blood, taken approximately 35 weeks after starting pembrolizumab. This TCR derives from an adult with mismatch repair-deficient cancer. The CDR3 DNA follows: TGCAGTGCTACCAGCTGGGATGAGCAGTTCTTC. It encodes CSATSWDEQFF.